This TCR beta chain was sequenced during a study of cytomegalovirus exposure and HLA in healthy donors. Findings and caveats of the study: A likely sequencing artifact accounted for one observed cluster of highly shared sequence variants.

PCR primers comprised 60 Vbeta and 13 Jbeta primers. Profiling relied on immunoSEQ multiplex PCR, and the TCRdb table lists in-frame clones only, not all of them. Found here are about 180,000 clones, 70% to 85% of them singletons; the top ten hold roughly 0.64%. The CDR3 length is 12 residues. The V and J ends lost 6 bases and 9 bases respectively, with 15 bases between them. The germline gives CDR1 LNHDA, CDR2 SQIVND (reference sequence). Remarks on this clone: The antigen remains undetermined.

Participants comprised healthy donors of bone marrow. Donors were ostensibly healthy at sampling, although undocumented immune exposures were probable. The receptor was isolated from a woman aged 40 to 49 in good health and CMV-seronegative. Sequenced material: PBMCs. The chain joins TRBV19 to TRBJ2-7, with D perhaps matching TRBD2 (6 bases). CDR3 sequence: CASSFGQEGQYF. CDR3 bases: TGTGCCAGTAGCTTTGGCCAGGAGGGGCAGTACTTC.